This T cell receptor (beta chain) was sequenced in a study of blood T cells in healthy people across ages. Study-wide points: As age increased, TCR beta diversity per million T cells fell in a roughly linear fashion. CMV infection status of these donors was not known.

This clonotype occurred a few times. Antigen unknown. A much larger clone lies one base from this, so it may be a read error. Looked up from germline, CDR1 is SGHTA and CDR2 is FQGTGA. Deletions cut 7 bases from V and 2 bases from J, with 11 bases between. The CDR3 runs to 13 residues. The second PCR ran roughly 7 to 12 cycles with a sample-barcoded 5' primer and J-beta primers. One entry per CDR3 protein, called by TCRdb with MiXCR from the 5' RACE reads. The sample carries some 930,000 distinct CDR3 sequences, under 35% recorded once. This sample also appeared in a second study, on T cells of mothers and their children. From that second work: Sample barcodes and 2-4 random nucleotides were added by the M1S primer of the second PCR. Related pairs of mothers and children showed slightly higher, non-significant overlap versus unrelated pairs.

Sequencing was done on a sample of blood. The sequence was collected from a woman aged 40 to 50 in good health. The V call is TRBV7-3, the J call TRBJ1-1; D remains ambiguous. The CDR3 region is CASNRDSNTEAFF. In DNA form, the CDR3 reads TGTGCCAGCAACCGCGACTCTAACACTGAAGCTTTCTTT.